These 2 T cell receptor beta chains came from one sample sequenced in a study of T cell responses to AZD1222 COVID-19 vaccine. Profiled with immunoSEQ multiplex PCR; TCRdb holds only in-frame clones, not every one. The data show around 20,000 clones, 75% to 85% seen once. The input for sequencing was peripheral blood, taken 28 days after the second AZD1222 dose. Receptors originate from an adult who received the AZD1222 COVID-19 vaccine.

The chain carries TRBV30 and TRBJ2-3; D is uncertain. Trimming stripped 3 bases from V and 0 bases from J, with 13 bases between. CDR3 length: 15 amino acids. From germline, CDR1 is GTSNPN and CDR2 SVGIG (reference sequence). The CDR3 here is CAWRIRGTSTDTQYF. The CDR3 bases are TGTGCCTGGAGAATCAGAGGTACTAGCACAGATACGCAGTATTTT.

The V gene is TRBV10-2, the J gene TRBJ2-7; 8 positions match TRBD2. The CDR3 is made up of 15 amino acids. Germline V gives CDR1 WSHSY, CDR2 SAAADI. The junction had 12 bases not matched to a gene; V was cut back by 5 bases and J by 6 bases. The CDR3: CASSSSGGITFEQYF. The CDR3, as DNA: TGCGCCAGCAGTTCGAGCGGGGGTATTACGTTCGAGCAGTACTTC.